This note documents a single T cell receptor (beta chain) sequence. This sample was included in a study of blood T cell repertoires in COVID-19. At the level of the study: The samples span acute and convalescent COVID-19 from the United States, Italy and Spain. Sources were T cells, B-cell-depleted T cells, or PBMCs; the material itself was cDNA or gDNA.

Per the original data handling: Nucleated cell counts were estimated from reference gene primer amplification. Profiling relied on immunoSEQ multiplex PCR, and the TCRdb table lists in-frame clones only, not all of them. The DNA gave D and trimming, while V, J and clone size come from that table. The table includes roughly 40,000 clones, around three quarters detected once. The source of this sequence is a man at least 80 years old with acute or convalescent COVID-19. What was sequenced was peripheral blood.

The CDR3 DNA is TGCGCCAGCAGCCCCCTAGGGAACAGGGTCGACGAGCAGTACTTC. Its translation: CASSPLGNRVDEQYF. The chain carries TRBV4-1 and TRBJ2-7, with D tentatively TRBD1 (6 bases). The CDR3 is 15 amino acids. Germline values: CDR1 MGHRA, CDR2 YSYEKL. The V gene lost 4 bases and the J gene lost 5 bases, with 18 bases spanning the gap.